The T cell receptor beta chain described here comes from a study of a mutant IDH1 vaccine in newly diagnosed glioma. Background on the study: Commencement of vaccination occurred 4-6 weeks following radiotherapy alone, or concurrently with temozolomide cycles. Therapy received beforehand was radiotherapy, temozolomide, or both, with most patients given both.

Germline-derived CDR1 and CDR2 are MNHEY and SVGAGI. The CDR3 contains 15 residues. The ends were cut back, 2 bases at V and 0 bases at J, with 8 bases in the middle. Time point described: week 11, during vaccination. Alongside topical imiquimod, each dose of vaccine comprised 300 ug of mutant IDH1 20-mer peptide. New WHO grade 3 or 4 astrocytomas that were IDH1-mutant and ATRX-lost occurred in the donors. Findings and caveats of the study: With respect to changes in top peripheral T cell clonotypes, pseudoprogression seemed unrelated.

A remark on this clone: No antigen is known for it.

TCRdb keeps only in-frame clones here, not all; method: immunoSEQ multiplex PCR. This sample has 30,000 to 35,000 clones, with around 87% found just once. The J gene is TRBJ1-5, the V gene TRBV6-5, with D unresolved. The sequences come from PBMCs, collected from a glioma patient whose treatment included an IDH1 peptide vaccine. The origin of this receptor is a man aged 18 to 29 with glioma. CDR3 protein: CASSYDGNSNQPQHF. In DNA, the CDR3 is TGTGCCAGCAGTTACGACGGAAATAGCAATCAGCCCCAGCATTTT.